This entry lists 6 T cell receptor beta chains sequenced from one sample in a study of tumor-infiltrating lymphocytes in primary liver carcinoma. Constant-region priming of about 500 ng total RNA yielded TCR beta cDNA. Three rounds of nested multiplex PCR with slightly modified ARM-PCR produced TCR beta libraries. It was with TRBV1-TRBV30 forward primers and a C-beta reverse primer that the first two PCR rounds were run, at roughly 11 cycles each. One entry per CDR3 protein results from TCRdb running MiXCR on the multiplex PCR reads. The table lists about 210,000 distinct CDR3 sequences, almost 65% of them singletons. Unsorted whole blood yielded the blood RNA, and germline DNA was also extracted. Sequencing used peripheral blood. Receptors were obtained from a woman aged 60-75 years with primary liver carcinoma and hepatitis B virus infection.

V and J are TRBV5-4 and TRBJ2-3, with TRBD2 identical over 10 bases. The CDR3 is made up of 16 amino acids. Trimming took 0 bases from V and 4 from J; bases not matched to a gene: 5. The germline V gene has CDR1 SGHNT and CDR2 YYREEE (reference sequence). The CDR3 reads CASSLGLAGEADTQYF. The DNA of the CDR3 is TGTGCCAGCAGCTTGGGGCTAGCGGGAGAGGCAGATACGCAGTATTTT.

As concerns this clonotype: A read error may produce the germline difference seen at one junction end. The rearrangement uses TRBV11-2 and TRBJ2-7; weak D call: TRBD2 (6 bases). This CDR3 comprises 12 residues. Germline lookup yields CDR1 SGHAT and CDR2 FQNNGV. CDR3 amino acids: CANGGSSYEQYF. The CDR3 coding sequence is TGTGCCAACGGGGGTAGCTCCTACGAGCAGTACTTT.

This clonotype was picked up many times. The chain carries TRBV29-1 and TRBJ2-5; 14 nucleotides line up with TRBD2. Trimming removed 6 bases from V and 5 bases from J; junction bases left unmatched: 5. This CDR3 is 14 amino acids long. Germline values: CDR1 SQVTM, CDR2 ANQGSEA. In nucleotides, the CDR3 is TGCAGCGTGGTGGGACTAGCGGGAGTTGAGACCCAGTACTTC. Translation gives CSVVGLAGVETQYF.

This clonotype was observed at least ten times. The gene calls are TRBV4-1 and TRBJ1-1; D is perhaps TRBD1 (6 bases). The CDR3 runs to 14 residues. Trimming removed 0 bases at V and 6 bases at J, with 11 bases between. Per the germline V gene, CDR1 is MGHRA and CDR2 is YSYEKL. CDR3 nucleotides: TGCGCCAGCAGCCAAGAAGACAGGATGCCTGAAGCTTTCTTT. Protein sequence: CASSQEDRMPEAFF.

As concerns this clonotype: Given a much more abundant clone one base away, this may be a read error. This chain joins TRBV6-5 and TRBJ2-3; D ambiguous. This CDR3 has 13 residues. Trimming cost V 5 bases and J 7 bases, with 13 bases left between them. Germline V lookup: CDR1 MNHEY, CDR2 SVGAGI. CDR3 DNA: TGTGCCAGCAGTCCCACCCTAGGGTATACGCAGTATTTT. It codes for CASSPTLGYTQYF.

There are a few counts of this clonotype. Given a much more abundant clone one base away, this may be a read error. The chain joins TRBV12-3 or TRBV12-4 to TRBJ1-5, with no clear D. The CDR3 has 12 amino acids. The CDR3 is CASSLNGQPQRF. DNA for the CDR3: TGTGCCAGCAGTTTAAACGGTCAGCCCCAGCGTTTT.